One sample yielded the 4 T cell receptor beta chains listed below, sequenced in a study of blood T cell repertoires in COVID-19. Here immunoSEQ multiplex PCR was the method, and the copy in TCRdb shows in-frame clones only, minus some. Altogether around 430,000 clones are present, approximately 87% being singletons, with the ten largest covering approximately 10%. Sequenced input: PBMCs or T cells enriched from blood (not recorded which). The receptors come from a woman between 45 and 65 years old who had recovered from COVID-19.

V usage is TRBV9 and J usage is TRBJ2-3; 14 positions agree with TRBD2. The J segment lost 2 bases and the V segment lost 3 bases, leaving 5 bases of the junction unmatched. The CDR3 is made up of 17 amino acids. The germline V gene encodes CDR1 SGDLS and CDR2 YYNGEE. The CDR3 sequence: CASSAGLAGAFTDTQYF. CDR3 nucleotides: TGTGCCAGCAGCGCGGGACTAGCGGGGGCCTTCACAGATACGCAGTATTTT.

Remarks on this clone: Other DNA sequences of this sample code for an identical CDR3. V usage is TRBV3-1 (or the pseudogene TRBV3-2) and J usage is TRBJ1-2; D unresolved. Per germline, CDR1 LGHDT and CDR2 YNNKEL (reference sequence). The CDR3 sequence is 12 residues long. V was pared by 3 bases and J by 5 bases, with 7 bases between. The DNA for the CDR3 is TGTGCCAGCAGCCACGGGAATTATGGCTACACCTTC. Protein: CASSHGNYGYTF.

This clone was seen a handful of times. This chain joins TRBV21-1 and TRBJ2-1; TRBD2 is the table's D call and was not checked against the DNA. TRBV21-1 is classified as a pseudogene. The CDR3 loop spans 16 amino acids. The CDR3 DNA sequence: TGTGCCAGCAGCACGCACCCGGGACTGTCTTTCGATGAGCAGTTCTTC. It codes for CASSTHPGLSFDEQFF.

This clone has only one observation. The chain uses TRBV7-2 and TRBJ1-2; D not resolved. V shed 4 bases and J shed 5 bases, with 23 bases lying between them. This CDR3 is built from 17 residues. Germline V CDR1 and CDR2: SGHTA, FQGNSA. Here the CDR3 reads CASSSISPFQSPYGYTF. The DNA of the CDR3 is TGTGCCAGCAGCTCTATTTCCCCGTTTCAATCTCCTTATGGCTACACCTTC.